Listed below are T cell receptor beta chains from one sample, sequenced in a study of T cells in Graves' hyperthyroidism and ophthalmopathy. TCRdb reprocessed the multiplex PCR reads with MiXCR, giving one entry per CDR3 protein. This sample has 300,000 to 350,000 distinct CDR3 sequences; 20% to 25% occur once, and the top ten carry around half. Sequencing used blood. The receptors shown here come from a woman aged 45-65 years with Graves' hyperthyroidism. The CDR3 runs from the conserved cysteine through the conserved F or W. The D gene is left open where the match is weak. Expanded clones are given a class, and other clones once, few, many or no size at all.

TRBV2	many	NA	TRBJ1-1	CASSGLGGSLEAFF	TGTGCCAGCAGCGGGCTAGGTGGCTCACTTGAAGCTTTCTTT
TRBV25-1	NA	NA	TRBJ2-3	CASSEKGLQGDTQYF	TGTGCCAGCAGTGAAAAGGGTCTGCAAGGAGATACGCAGTATTTT
TRBV5-5	NA	NA	TRBJ2-1	CASSFRVGSYNEQFF	TGTGCCAGCAGCTTTCGGGTTGGCTCCTACAATGAGCAGTTCTTC
TRBV27	many	TRBD2	TRBJ2-3	CASSFGASGRRRTDTQYF	TGTGCCAGCAGTTTTGGGGCTAGCGGGAGAAGGCGAACAGATACGCAGTATTTT
TRBV18	many	NA	TRBJ1-1	CASSPPGSLNTEAFF	TGTGCCAGCTCACCACCGGGCAGCCTGAACACTGAAGCTTTCTTT
TRBV20-1	few	NA	TRBJ2-7	CSARDDRFGRGTTYEQYF	TGCAGTGCTAGAGATGATCGGTTTGGGAGGGGGACTACCTACGAGCAGTACTTC
TRBV5-6	NA	NA	TRBJ2-7	CASRLLGFGGRTYEQYF	TGTGCCAGCAGACTACTCGGATTCGGGGGGCGCACCTACGAGCAGTACTTC
TRBV5-1	many	NA	TRBJ1-1	CASSLAPTGNTEAFF	TGCGCCAGCAGCTTGGCCCCGACAGGGAACACTGAAGCTTTCTTT
TRBV9	NA	NA	TRBJ1-3	CASSVSRLVSGNTIYF	TGTGCCAGCAGCGTATCAAGACTGGTCTCTGGAAACACCATATATTTT
TRBV15	NA	TRBD2	TRBJ2-1	CATSPRLAGAWYNEQFF	TGTGCCACCAGCCCCCGTTTGGCGGGAGCGTGGTACAATGAGCAGTTCTTC
TRBV19	NA	TRBD1	TRBJ1-5	CASSRDRKEPQHF	TGTGCCAGTAGTAGGGACAGAAAGGAGCCCCAGCATTTT
TRBV11-3	NA	TRBD2	TRBJ2-5	CASSLEKSGRRVQETQYF	TGTGCCAGCAGCTTAGAAAAGAGCGGGAGACGGGTCCAAGAGACCCAGTACTTC
TRBV24-1	NA	NA	TRBJ2-5	CATSDPSGGGKEETQYF	TGTGCCACCAGTGATCCCTCGGGTGGTGGGAAGGAAGAGACCCAGTACTTC
TRBV5-6	once	TRBD2	TRBJ2-2	CASSVTSGRASGGELFF	TGTGCCAGCAGTGTCACTAGCGGGAGGGCCTCTGGCGGGGAGCTGTTTTTT
TRBV6-1	many	TRBD2	TRBJ2-2	CASSEGLAGGPRTGELFF	TGTGCCAGCAGCGAAGGACTAGCGGGAGGGCCGAGAACCGGGGAGCTGTTTTTT
TRBV5-1	NA	NA	TRBJ1-2	CASRNLGDGYTF	TGTGCCAGCAGAAACCTAGGGGACGGCTACACCTTC
TRBV18	many	NA	TRBJ1-1	CASSPDNTEAFF	TGTGCCAGCTCACCGGACAACACTGAAGCTTTCTTT
TRBV19	NA	NA	TRBJ2-1	CASSIVVHNEQFF	TGTGCCAGTAGTATAGTTGTACACAATGAGCAGTTCTTC
TRBV20-1	many	TRBD2	TRBJ2-1	CSAGGGDYNEQFF	TGCAGTGCGGGGGGGGGGGACTACAATGAGCAGTTCTTC
TRBV2	NA	NA	TRBJ2-7	CASSEGDRNAHEQYF	TGTGCCAGCAGTGAAGGCGACAGGAATGCCCACGAGCAGTACTTC
TRBV7-8	NA	NA	TRBJ2-5	CASSLTGQSQETQYF	TGTGCCAGCAGCTTAACGGGGCAGTCCCAAGAGACCCAGTACTTC
TRBV28	many	NA	TRBJ2-1	CASSNRVNEQFF	TGTGCCAGCAGTAACAGGGTAAACGAGCAGTTCTTC
TRBV5-1	once	NA	TRBJ2-2	CASSLAHRVDTGELFF	TGCGCCAGCAGCTTGGCCCACAGGGTGGACACCGGGGAGCTGTTTTTT
TRBV27	many	TRBD1	TRBJ1-5	CASRAGQGGQPQHF	TGTGCCAGCAGAGCCGGACAGGGAGGGCAGCCCCAGCATTTT
TRBV7-9	once	TRBD2	TRBJ2-5	CASSSPGLAFQETQYF	TGTGCCAGCAGCTCCCCGGGACTAGCGTTCCAAGAGACCCAGTACTTC
TRBV20-1	NA	TRBD1	TRBJ1-2	CSADRQGRGYTF	TGCAGTGCTGACAGACAGGGTCGGGGCTACACCTTC
TRBV27	many	TRBD2	TRBJ2-7	CASSLTLAGVYEQYF	TGTGCCAGCAGTTTAACCCTAGCGGGGGTGTATGAGCAGTACTTC
TRBV7-3	few	NA	TRBJ2-1	CASSLTSGEYNEQFF	TGTGCCAGCAGCTTAACGTCAGGCGAATACAATGAGCAGTTCTTC
TRBV28	NA	NA	TRBJ2-7	CASGVVGGVDEQYF	TGTGCCAGCGGAGTGGTAGGGGGGGTAGACGAGCAGTACTTC
TRBV19	NA	NA	TRBJ1-1	CASTDPGQGGTEAFF	TGTGCCAGTACCGACCCCGGTCAGGGAGGTACTGAAGCTTTCTTT
TRBV6-2/TRBV6-3	many	NA	TRBJ1-1	CASSFGRGTEAFF	TGTGCCAGCAGTTTTGGCAGGGGAACTGAAGCTTTCTTT
TRBV10-1	NA	NA	TRBJ1-1	CASSEYPSGNTEAFF	TGCGCCAGCAGTGAGTATCCATCGGGCAACACTGAAGCTTTCTTT
TRBV6-1	NA	NA	TRBJ1-1	CASRRIGGEAEAFF	TGTGCCAGCAGACGGATCGGGGGAGAGGCTGAAGCTTTCTTT
TRBV6-2/TRBV6-3	NA	NA	TRBJ1-2	CASFRARGYGYTF	NA
TRBV7-8	NA	TRBD1	TRBJ2-2	CASTVNPGGNTGELFF	TGTGCCAGCACCGTCAACCCAGGGGGTAACACCGGGGAGCTGTTTTTT
TRBV7-9	NA	TRBD1	TRBJ1-2	CASSLGFEAGGDGYTF	TGTGCCAGCAGCTTAGGGTTTGAGGCAGGGGGAGATGGCTACACCTTC
TRBV20-1	few	TRBD1	TRBJ2-1	CSARGQGRSYNEQFF	TGCAGTGCTAGGGGACAGGGCCGCTCCTACAATGAGCAGTTCTTC
TRBV9	NA	TRBD1	TRBJ2-7	CASSTLTGVEQYF	TGTGCCAGCAGCACCTTGACAGGGGTGGAGCAGTACTTC
TRBV7-9	many	NA	TRBJ2-1	CASSLEVGPNEQFF	TGTGCCAGCAGCTTAGAAGTAGGCCCCAATGAGCAGTTCTTC
TRBV11-2	many	TRBD2	TRBJ2-1	CASSMRGNYNEQFF	TGTGCCAGCAGCATGCGGGGGAACTACAATGAGCAGTTCTTC
TRBV5-1	many	TRBD2	TRBJ2-3	CASSLEAGGADTQYF	TGCGCCAGCAGCTTGGAAGCGGGAGGTGCAGATACGCAGTATTTT
TRBV5-1	many	NA	TRBJ1-6	CASSRNRAGSRNSPLHF	TGCGCCAGCAGCAGAAACAGGGCCGGCTCTAGGAATTCACCCCTCCACTTT
TRBV15	many	NA	TRBJ1-5	CATARRGSNQPQHF	TGTGCCACCGCGCGAAGGGGCAGCAATCAGCCCCAGCATTTT
TRBV5-1	many	NA	TRBJ1-5	CASSLELRAISNQPQHF	TGCGCCAGCAGCTTGGAATTACGGGCGATCAGCAATCAGCCCCAGCATTTT
TRBV5-5	many	NA	TRBJ1-1	CASSLVTGISGTEAFF	TGTGCCAGCAGCTTGGTGACAGGAATATCGGGCACTGAAGCTTTCTTT
TRBV5-5	many	NA	TRBJ1-1	CASSPETNTEAFF	TGTGCCAGCAGCCCAGAAACGAACACTGAAGCTTTCTTT
TRBV12-3/TRBV12-4	many	NA	TRBJ2-3	CASSLPLRGADAQYF	TGTGCCAGCAGCCTTCCATTGCGTGGGGCAGATGCGCAGTATTTT
TRBV20-1	many	NA	TRBJ2-7	CSARGQPAYEQYF	TGCAGTGCTAGAGGACAGCCAGCCTACGAGCAGTACTTC